In its sample, the clone carrying this TCR beta chain was seen a few times. This entry is derived from a study of blood T cells in healthy people across ages. A J-beta primer mix and a sample-barcoded 5' primer were used in a second PCR of roughly 7 to 12 cycles. TCRdb redid the calling of the 5' RACE reads with MiXCR, one entry per CDR3 protein. The table shows hundreds of thousands of distinct CDR3 sequences, with 20% to 30% occurring only once. The CDR3 is made up of 14 amino acids. V was clipped by 6 bases and J by 0 bases, with 15 bases between them. Per germline, CDR1 SQVTM and CDR2 ANQGSEA. These data were also filed under a second study, of T cells of mothers and their children. That investigation notes: Sequencing returned over 8 million TCR beta CDR3 reads per mother and about 2.9 million per child. Slightly higher, non-significant overlap characterized related mother-child pairs relative to unrelated pairs.

This TCR was sampled from a boy between 10 and 17 years old in good health. This chain links TRBV29-1 with TRBJ2-7; a possible D gene is TRBD2 (5 bases). The sequenced sample was blood. CDR3 bases: TGCAGCGTCGCACCAGACTACAACTCCTACGAGCAGTACTTC. The encoded protein is CSVAPDYNSYEQYF.